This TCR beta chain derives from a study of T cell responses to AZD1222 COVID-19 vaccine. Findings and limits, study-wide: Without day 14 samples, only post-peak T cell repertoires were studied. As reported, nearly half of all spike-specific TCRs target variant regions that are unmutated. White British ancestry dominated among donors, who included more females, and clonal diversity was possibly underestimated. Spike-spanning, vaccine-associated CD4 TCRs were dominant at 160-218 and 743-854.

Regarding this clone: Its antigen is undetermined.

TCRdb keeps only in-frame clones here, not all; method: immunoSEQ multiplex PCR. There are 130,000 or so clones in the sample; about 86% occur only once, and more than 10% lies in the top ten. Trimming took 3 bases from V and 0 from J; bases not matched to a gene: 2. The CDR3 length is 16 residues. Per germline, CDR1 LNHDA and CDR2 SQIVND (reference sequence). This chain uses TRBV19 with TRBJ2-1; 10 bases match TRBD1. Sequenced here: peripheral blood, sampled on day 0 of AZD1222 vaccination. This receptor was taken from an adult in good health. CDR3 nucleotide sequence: TGTGCCAGTAGTATCCGGACAGGGGGCTCCTACAATGAGCAGTTCTTC. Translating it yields CASSIRTGGSYNEQFF.